This paragraph covers one T cell receptor beta chain sequence. In the original analysis: The assay estimated nucleated cells by amplifying reference gene primers. Repertoires were generated with immunoSEQ multiplex PCR, while TCRdb's copy carries only in-frame clones and drops some. V and J calls and clone size follow that table, whereas D and trimming were derived from the DNA. The sample shows more than 110,000 clones, about 80% of them seen only once. This specimen comes from a study of blood T cell repertoires in COVID-19. V shed 8 bases and J shed 2 bases, with 10 bases lying between them. In germline, CDR1 is LGHDT, CDR2 YNNKEL (reference sequence). The length of the CDR3 is 12 residues.

The rearrangement joins TRBV3-1 (or the pseudogene TRBV3-2) to TRBJ2-7, with a weak D call TRBD2 (6 bases). The sequencing input was peripheral blood. The TCR comes from a human donor in a cohort sampled during active COVID-19. The CDR3 sequence is CASEGLTYEQYF. CDR3 coding DNA: TGTGCCAGCGAGGGACTCACCTACGAGCAGTACTTC.